This T cell receptor beta chain is from a study of patients and donors after allogeneic stem cell transplantation. TCRdb independently ran MiXCR on the RT-PCR reads; one entry per CDR3 protein. The data hold approximately 170,000 distinct CDR3 sequences, with about 29% observed a single time. Trimming shortened V by 1 base and J by 6 bases, and 15 bases separated the two germline ends. Germline CDR1 SNHLY, CDR2 FYNNEI. The CDR3 loop spans 16 amino acids. This rearrangement joins TRBV2 to TRBJ2-2, with D possibly being TRBD1 or TRBD2 (6 bases each). Sequences were obtained from blood, either unsorted or a sorted T cell fraction (not recorded which). The clonotype originates from a human donor who was either an allogeneic HSCT recipient or a stem cell or donor lymphocyte infusion donor (not recorded which). It is not recorded whose cells these are; they may come from a transplant donor. The CDR3, as DNA: TGTGCCAGCAGTGAAGATGGAGGGGGGCGGGCCGGGGAGCTGTTTTTT. Amino acid sequence: CASSEDGGGRAGELFF. The full variable domain, rest sourced from reference TRBV2 and TRBJ2-2, is EPEVTQTPSHQVTQMGQEVILRCVPISNHLYFYWYRQILGQKVEFLVSFYNNEISEKSEIFDDQFSVERPDGSNFTLKIRSTKLEDSAMYFCASSEDGGGRAGELFFGEGSRLTVL.